These 21 T cell receptor beta chains were sequenced from one sample in a study of radiation and T cells in renal cell carcinoma. Sequencing was performed with immunoSEQ multiplex PCR; in TCRdb, only in-frame clones are kept and a portion is missing. The repertoire holds 150,000 or so clones, 88% seen once, with around 4.1% in the top ten. The time point denotes: baseline pretreatment blood. Treatment here: 15 Gy SBRT to primary tumor, nephrectomy 4 weeks later. The specimen comprised blood, sampled from a patient whose treatment included radiotherapy and nephrectomy. These receptors came from a woman in her 70s with renal cell carcinoma.

The chain carries TRBV19 and TRBJ2-3; the D is unclear. Trimming removed 8 bases from V and 1 base from J, with 7 bases in between. The CDR3 spans 12 residues. CDR1 and CDR2 from the germline V gene are LNHDA and SQIVND (reference sequence). The CDR3 nucleotides are TGTGCCAGTGGCCGGGGCACAGATACGCAGTATTTT. Encoded protein: CASGRGTDTQYF.

This clone was found once. This sequence joins TRBV4-1 and TRBJ2-7; D gene unclear. CDR1 MGHRA and CDR2 YSYEKL come from the germline V gene. Trimming removed 0 bases at V and 2 bases at J, with 8 bases between. The CDR3 runs 14 residues. In DNA form, the CDR3 reads TGCGCCAGCAGCCAAGATCAGCCAGCCTACGAGCAGTACTTC. Translating it yields CASSQDQPAYEQYF.

The gene calls are TRBV10-3 and TRBJ2-3, with no clear D. This CDR3 has 14 residues. Trimming left V 0 bases short and J 0 bases short, with 4 bases between. Germline assignment: CDR1 ENHRY and CDR2 SYGVKD. This CDR3 is CAISESTSTDTQYF. The CDR3 DNA follows: TGTGCCATCAGTGAGTCGACTAGCACAGATACGCAGTATTTT.

The rearrangement joins TRBV5-1 to TRBJ2-5; D unclear. The germline V gene has CDR1 SGHRS and CDR2 YFSETQ. CDR3 length: 13 residues. Trimming stripped 1 base from V and 0 bases from J, with 4 bases between. In DNA, the CDR3 is TGCGCCAGCAGCTTGCGGGACCAAGAGACCCAGTACTTC. Translating gives CASSLRDQETQYF.

The chain couples TRBV21-1 to TRBJ1-4. TRBV21-1 represents a pseudogene. The CDR3 covers 16 residues. The CDR3 nucleotides are TGTGCCAGCAGCCTAGAGAGCCTCTTGCTAAAAGAAGAACTGTTTTTT. Encoded protein: CASSLESLLLKEELFF.

The J gene is TRBJ2-5, the V gene TRBV19, with 8 bases aligning to TRBD1. Germline loops: CDR1 LNHDA, CDR2 SQIVND (reference sequence). V lost 5 bases to trimming and J lost 4 bases; unmatched junction nucleotides: 12. The CDR3 runs 16 residues. The CDR3 region has the DNA TGTGCCAGTAGTTCAATGACAGGGGTGGGTGGAGAGACCCAGTACTTC. Its translation: CASSSMTGVGGETQYF.

This chain joins TRBV5-4 and TRBJ2-1, with 7 bases lining up with TRBD1. Trimming at V came to 0 bases and at J to 6 bases, leaving 3 bases not matched to a gene. CDR1 is SGHNT, CDR2 YYREEE, per germline (reference sequence). This CDR3 has 14 amino acids. CDR3 DNA: TGTGCCAGCAGCTTGGGGACAGGTGGCAATGAGCAGTTCTTC. Its translation is CASSLGTGGNEQFF.

This CDR3 reads CASSHPPVQETQYF. The CDR3 DNA follows: TGCGCCAGCAGTCACCCCCCGGTCCAAGAGACCCAGTACTTC. This chain uses TRBV23-1 with TRBJ2-5; D uncertain. TRBV23-1 is an open reading frame, and its role is uncertain. The CDR3 runs to 14 residues. Trimming cost V 3 bases and J 1 base, with 9 bases left between them.

The chain employs TRBV7-2 and TRBJ1-6; the match to TRBD1 covers 8 bases. The CDR3 runs to 17 residues. CDR1 is SGHTA and CDR2 is FQGNSA in the germline V gene. V shed 6 bases and J 8 bases; nucleotides not matched to a gene: 15. CDR3 amino acids: CASSVTGTGGSHSPLHF. The DNA for the CDR3 is TGTGCCAGCAGTGTAACGGGGACAGGTGGCAGTCATTCACCCCTCCACTTT.

J is TRBJ1-1 and V is TRBV9, with TRBD1 identical over 9 bases. J was trimmed by 3 bases and V by 4 bases; bases with no gene match: 7. Per germline, CDR1 SGDLS and CDR2 YYNGEE. The CDR3 runs to 15 residues. The CDR3 coding sequence is TGTGCCAGCAGCCCCGGGACAGGGCCGGACACTGAAGCTTTCTTT. Encoded protein: CASSPGTGPDTEAFF.

The V and J genes are TRBV19 and TRBJ2-3; D ambiguous. The V and J ends lost 4 bases and 2 bases respectively, with 19 bases between them. Looked up from germline, CDR1 is LNHDA and CDR2 is SQIVND (reference sequence). The CDR3 has 17 amino acids. CDR3 sequence (DNA): TGTGCCAGTAGTACGTACCGGACGGCATTAAACACAGATACGCAGTATTTT. It encodes CASSTYRTALNTDTQYF.

In nucleotides, the CDR3 is TGTGCCAGCAGCTTAGTCGGAGGGACCTCCTACGAGCAGTACTTC. As protein: CASSLVGGTSYEQYF. This sequence joins TRBV7-2 and TRBJ2-7, with D possibly being TRBD2 (6 bases). The CDR3 length is 15 residues. Trimming removed 1 base at V and 0 bases at J, with 10 bases between. Germline V gene sequence: CDR1 SGHTA, CDR2 FQGNSA. Combining the CDR3 with reference TRBV7-2 and TRBJ2-7 gives the whole variable domain GAGVSQSPSNKVTEKGKDVELRCDPISGHTALYWYRQSLGQGLEFLIYFQGNSAPDKSGLPSDRFSAERTGGSVSTLTIQRTQQEDSAVYLCASSLVGGTSYEQYFGPGTRLTVT.

The chain carries TRBV5-4 and TRBJ2-1; TRBD2 matches 10 bases. The CDR3 runs 15 residues. The germline V gene has CDR1 SGHNT and CDR2 YYREEE (reference sequence). V was pared by 3 bases and J by 4 bases, with 4 bases of the junction left unmatched. This chain's CDR3 is CASSSGTSVYNEQFF. DNA of the CDR3: TGTGCCAGCAGCTCCGGGACTAGCGTATACAATGAGCAGTTCTTC.

The V call is TRBV4-3, the J call TRBJ1-6; possibly TRBD1 for D (6 bases). Germline V gene sequence: CDR1 LGHNA, CDR2 YSLEER. Trimming shortened V by 0 bases and J by 8 bases, and 11 bases separated the two germline ends. The CDR3 is 15 residues long. For the CDR3, the DNA is TGCGCCAGCAGCCAAGATGGGGGCCAAGATTCACCCCTCCACTTT. Its translation is CASSQDGGQDSPLHF.

This sequence joins TRBV6-4 and TRBJ2-5, with 7 bases fitting TRBD1. This CDR3 contains 14 residues. The V segment lost 9 bases and the J segment 5 bases; nucleotides outside the gene matches: 12. Germline V CDR1 and CDR2: MRHNA, SNTAGT. CDR3 sequence: CASDTGVLGETQYF. CDR3 DNA sequence: TGTGCCAGTGATACAGGGGTTTTGGGGGAGACCCAGTACTTC.

This clone was seen just once. V gene TRBV5-1 combines with J gene TRBJ2-2, with no clear D. The CDR3 covers 15 residues. Germline CDR1 is SGHRS and CDR2 is YFSETQ. Trimming cost V 0 bases and J 3 bases, with 9 bases left between them. The CDR3 DNA sequence: TGCGCCAGCAGCTTGGAAATCGGTGACACCGGGGAGCTGTTTTTT. Its protein is CASSLEIGDTGELFF.

The CDR3 coding sequence is TGTGCCAGCAGCACTTCAGGGGGTACACAGAATCAGCCCCAGCATTTT. This sequence encodes CASSTSGGTQNQPQHF. The chain is built from TRBV7-8 and TRBJ1-5, with 7 bases identical to TRBD1. V lost 5 bases and J lost 4; bases outside the gene matches: 11. This CDR3 comprises 16 residues. The germline gives CDR1 SGHVS, CDR2 FQNEAQ.

The rearrangement uses TRBV14 and TRBJ1-1; D not certain. The CDR3 runs to 13 residues. The germline V gene has CDR1 SGHDN and CDR2 FVKESK. V lost 0 bases, J lost 5 bases, and 7 bases lay in between. The CDR3 DNA reads TGTGCCAGCAGCCAAGATTGGGCAACTGAAGCTTTCTTT. Its translation is CASSQDWATEAFF.

The chain is built from TRBV28 and TRBJ1-6; D is unresolved. CDR3 length: 14 residues. V lost 6 bases and J lost 7, with 13 bases in between. Germline CDR1 and CDR2: MDHEN and SYDVKM. In DNA form, the CDR3 reads TGTGCCAGCAGGACCTCCACGCGGAATTCACCCCTCCACTTT. Protein product: CASRTSTRNSPLHF.

The rearrangement links TRBV5-1 to TRBJ2-5; 8 bases fit TRBD2. The CDR3 totals 15 residues. CDR1 SGHRS and CDR2 YFSETQ come from the germline V gene. V gave up 0 bases and J gave up 3 bases; unmatched junction bases: 4. The CDR3 DNA reads as TGCGCCAGCAGCTTGGCGGGGGGGAATAAAGAGACCCAGTACTTC. It codes for CASSLAGGNKETQYF.

This clone was observed a handful of times. The sample carries other DNA sequences with the same CDR3. The chain couples TRBV4-3 to TRBJ1-2, with a possible D match to TRBD1 (6 bases). The CDR3 extends over 16 amino acids. The germline V and J ends were trimmed by 1 base and 7 bases, with 19 bases remaining between them. Germline V gene sequence: CDR1 LGHNA, CDR2 YSLEER. CDR3 loop: CASSQGVVTGPSGYTF. CDR3 in DNA: TGCGCCAGCAGCCAAGGGGTCGTAACAGGGCCTAGTGGCTACACCTTC.